This entry features one TCR beta chain sequence. The antigen remains unidentified. Distinct nucleotide sequences in the sample also encode this CDR3. These data belong to a study of PD-1 blockade in classical Hodgkin lymphoma. Across the study: The study gave patients nivolumab 3 mg/kg intravenously every 2 weeks. The study, taken as a whole, reports: Baseline TCR diversity was reportedly lower in newly diagnosed patients than healthy donors. Only CD4+ TCR diversity, not CD8+, had risen significantly by C4D1.

Sequencing used immunoSEQ multiplex PCR; TCRdb keeps in-frame clones, though not all of them. Seen here are 100,000 or so clones, 90% observed once, and the top ten hold approximately 2.9%. Time point of the sample: cycle 4 day 1 (C4D1), after 5 to 7 weeks of nivolumab. Every patient had relapsed following autologous stem cell transplantation, and cohorts differed in brentuximab vedotin exposure. Germline V gene sequence: CDR1 ENHRY, CDR2 SYGVKD. The CDR3 sequence is 14 residues long. Trimming removed 3 bases at V and 2 bases at J, with 8 bases between. The source of this sequence is a human donor with classical Hodgkin lymphoma. The sample in question was peripheral blood mononuclear cells (PBMCs), obtained before the fourth cycle of nivolumab. This chain connects TRBV10-3 to TRBJ1-3; D uncertain. For the CDR3, the DNA is TGTGCCATCAGTGATAGGGCGGCTGGAAACACCATATATTTT. Protein sequence: CAISDRAAGNTIYF.